Here is one TCR beta chain with its context. Its matching antigen is unknown. This specimen comes from a study of lymphopenia after photon versus proton radiotherapy. Study-level points and caveats: After the lymphocyte nadir, photon-treated repertoires showed oligoclonal expansion, especially of CD8+ Temra cells. Photon-treated patients lost naive T cells and TCR diversity; proton-treated stayed stable.

The protocol was immunoSEQ multiplex PCR, while the TCRdb copy is restricted to in-frame clones and leaves out a portion. The data show some 25,000 clones, around four fifths seen once. CDR1 is SGHTA, CDR2 FQGNSA, per germline. The CDR3 contains 14 residues. Deletions cut 4 bases from V and 0 bases from J, with 9 bases between. This sample comprised peripheral blood, obtained from a patient treated with proton-based radiotherapy. The chain couples TRBV7-2 to TRBJ2-5; D unclear. The clonotype was recovered from a woman in her 70s with pancreatic cancer. CDR3: CASSSGPNQETQYF. In DNA, the CDR3 is TGTGCCAGCAGCTCAGGACCAAACCAAGAGACCCAGTACTTC.